This entry concerns a single TCR beta chain. Antigen unknown. These data originate in a study of cytomegalovirus exposure and HLA in healthy donors. Primers: 60 Vbeta forward and 13 Jbeta reverse. TCRdb's copy holds only in-frame clones and misses some; the assay was immunoSEQ multiplex PCR. The profile shows 85,000 to 120,000 clones, about 60% of them singletons. The V gene end was trimmed by 4 bases and the J gene end by 4 bases; junction bases not matched to a gene: 5. Germline CDR1 SGHAT, CDR2 FQNNGV. The CDR3 is 15 amino acids. Study results and limitations: The study flagged about 150 TCR beta chains as cytomegalovirus-associated. For TCR beta chains, V- and J-gene trimming was later linked to a missense DCLRE1C variant.

The clonotype originates from a human donor in good health. The genes are TRBV11-2 and TRBJ1-4, with 8 bases identical to TRBD1. Sample: PBMCs. CDR3 nucleotide sequence: TGTGCCAGCAGCTCCTTGGACAGGGTTAATGAAAAACTGTTTTTT. Its protein is CASSSLDRVNEKLFF.